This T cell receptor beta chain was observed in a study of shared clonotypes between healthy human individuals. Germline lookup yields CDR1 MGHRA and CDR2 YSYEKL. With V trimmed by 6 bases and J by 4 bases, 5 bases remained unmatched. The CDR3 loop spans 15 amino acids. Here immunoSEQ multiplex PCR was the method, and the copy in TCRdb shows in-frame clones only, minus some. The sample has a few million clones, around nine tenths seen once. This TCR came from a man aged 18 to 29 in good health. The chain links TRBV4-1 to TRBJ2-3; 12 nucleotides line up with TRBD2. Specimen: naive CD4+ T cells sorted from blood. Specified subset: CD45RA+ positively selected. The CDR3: CASRRLAGVADTQYF. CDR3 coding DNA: TGCGCCAGCAGGCGACTAGCGGGAGTAGCAGATACGCAGTATTTT.